One and the same sample provided the 25 T cell receptor beta chains below, sequenced in a study of cytomegalovirus exposure and HLA in healthy donors. The PCR was carried out with 60 Vbeta primers and 13 Jbeta primers. Generated by immunoSEQ multiplex PCR, the TCRdb table keeps only in-frame clones and is missing some. The sample contains about 140,000 clones, 73% of which appear only once. The sequenced sample consisted of PBMCs. The receptors originated from a human donor in good health.

This clone has a handful of counts. This sequence joins TRBV2 and TRBJ2-2; tentative D call: TRBD1 (5 bases). This CDR3 comprises 15 residues. V was shortened by 5 bases and J by 3 bases, with 13 bases between the two germline ends. Germline-derived CDR1 and CDR2 are SNHLY and FYNNEI. CDR3 protein: CASSKTAGYTGELFF. CDR3 coding DNA: TGTGCCAGCAGTAAGACAGCAGGGTACACCGGGGAGCTGTTTTTT.

J is TRBJ2-2 and V is TRBV9; D gene uncertain. V shed 2 bases and J shed 1 base, with 9 bases lying between them. The length of the CDR3 is 15 residues. Germline V gene data show CDR1 as SGDLS and CDR2 as YYNGEE. The CDR3 DNA is TGTGCCAGCAGCGTTCTAGGTGGGAACACCGGGGAGCTGTTTTTT. It is translated as CASSVLGGNTGELFF.

The CDR3 DNA reads as TGTGCCAGCAGCTTAGCTCCGGGTGAGCAGTACTTC. Translating it yields CASSLAPGEQYF. J is TRBJ2-7 and V is TRBV7-9, with no clear D. The V and J ends lost 0 bases and 7 bases respectively, with 7 bases between them. Germline-derived CDR1 and CDR2 are SEHNR and FQNEAQ (reference sequence). The CDR3 is 12 residues long.

The CDR3 spells CASSLVAEWGGTQYF. Here the CDR3 DNA reads TGTGCCAGCAGCTTAGTTGCGGAATGGGGCGGTACGCAGTATTTT. The V gene is TRBV7-6, the J gene TRBJ2-3; tentative D call: TRBD1 (5 bases). Germline V gene lookup returns CDR1 SGHVS and CDR2 FNYEAQ. The CDR3 is 15 amino acids. The V end lost 1 base, the J end lost 8 bases, and 16 bases lay between the germline ends.

This rearrangement joins TRBV7-9 to TRBJ2-3, with TRBD1 matching over 9 bases. Germline assignment: CDR1 SEHNR and CDR2 FQNEAQ (reference sequence). V lost 0 bases and J lost 6; bases outside the gene matches: 13. CDR3 length: 18 residues. The CDR3 bases are TGTGCCAGCAGCTTAGCGCCGAACTGGACAGGGGCACTGGATACGCAGTATTTT. This gives the protein CASSLAPNWTGALDTQYF. The whole variable domain, filled in from reference TRBV7-9 and TRBJ2-3, reads DTGVSQNPRHKITKRGQNVTFRCDPISEHNRLYWYRQTLGQGPEFLTYFQNEAQLEKSRLLSDRFSAERPKGSFSTLEIQRTEQGDSAMYLCASSLAPNWTGALDTQYFGPGTRLTVL.

Here the CDR3 DNA reads TGTGCCAGCAGTCTTACCTACGAGCAGTACTTC. Its protein is CASSLTYEQYF. The rearrangement links TRBV6-1 to TRBJ2-7; D remains unclear. The V and J ends lost 5 bases and 2 bases respectively, with 4 bases between them. The CDR3 is 11 residues long. Looked up from germline, CDR1 is MNHNS and CDR2 is SASEGT.

The chain has TRBV5-1 and TRBJ2-7; 7 bases match TRBD2. V dropped 1 base and J dropped 4; count of bases not matched to a gene: 5. CDR3 length equals 14 residues. Germline CDR1 and CDR2: SGHRS and YFSETQ. CDR3 sequence reads: CASSLREGAYEQYF. The CDR3 region has the DNA TGCGCCAGCAGCTTGAGGGAGGGCGCTTACGAGCAGTACTTC.

The chain joins TRBV5-1 to TRBJ1-1, with D possibly being TRBD1 (6 bases). This CDR3 comprises 14 residues. V lost 4 bases to trimming and J lost 5 bases, with 15 bases between them. CDR1 is SGHRS, CDR2 YFSETQ, per germline. CDR3: CASSEQGRGTEAFF. CDR3 nucleotide sequence: TGCGCCAGCAGCGAACAGGGACGCGGGACTGAAGCTTTCTTT.

The J gene is TRBJ2-1, the V gene TRBV7-3; D is perhaps TRBD2 (5 bases). V lost 3 bases, J lost 9 bases, and 9 bases lay in between. Germline V gene lookup returns CDR1 SGHTA and CDR2 FQGTGA. The CDR3 contains 12 residues. CDR3 region: CASSLERGEQFF. In DNA form, the CDR3 reads TGTGCCAGCAGCTTGGAACGGGGTGAGCAGTTCTTC.

The CDR3 sequence is CSVASGSREQYF. The CDR3 region has the DNA TGCAGCGTTGCTAGCGGGAGTCGAGAGCAGTACTTC. The V and J genes are TRBV29-1 and TRBJ2-7; 10 positions match TRBD2. Germline loops: CDR1 SQVTM, CDR2 ANQGSEA. CDR3 length equals 12 residues. Trimming removed 4 bases from V and 7 bases from J; junction bases left unmatched: 4.

This clone has more than one count but fewer than ten. The CDR3 nucleotides read TGTGCCAGCAGCACGGTGGGCGGGAGCCACAATGAGCAGTTCTTC. Its translation is CASSTVGGSHNEQFF. The rearrangement joins TRBV7-3 to TRBJ2-1; 7 positions agree with TRBD2. The CDR3 length is 15 residues. V shed 5 bases and J 5 bases; nucleotides not matched to a gene: 9. Germline CDR1 is SGHTA and CDR2 is FQGTGA.

In this sample, this clone turned up a few times. This chain uses TRBV28 with TRBJ2-5, with TRBD2 matching over 7 bases. V lost 1 base and J lost 4; bases outside the gene matches: 6. The CDR3 is made up of 15 amino acids. Per the germline V gene, CDR1 is MDHEN and CDR2 is SYDVKM. CDR3 DNA: TGTGCCAGCAGTTTATCGGGACTACTCACAGAGACCCAGTACTTC. Its translation is CASSLSGLLTETQYF.

This chain connects TRBV30 to TRBJ2-3; a weak D match, TRBD2 (6 bases). Germline V gene data show CDR1 as GTSNPN and CDR2 as SVGIG (reference sequence). V was cut by 0 bases and J by 5 bases, with 6 bases left in between. The CDR3 runs to 12 residues. CDR3 sequence (DNA): TGTGCCTGGAGTGTAGCGGGAGATACGCAGTATTTT. Its translation: CAWSVAGDTQYF.

The chain joins TRBV7-9 to TRBJ2-1; D perhaps matches TRBD1 (6 bases). CDR3 length: 12 amino acids. Germline V gene data show CDR1 as SEHNR and CDR2 as FQNEAQ (reference sequence). The V end lost 5 bases, the J end lost 9 bases, and 11 bases lay between the germline ends. This chain's CDR3 is CASSDVGGEQFF. CDR3 coding DNA: TGTGCCAGCAGCGACGTAGGGGGTGAGCAGTTCTTC.

This clone was seen only a few times. The chain links TRBV7-6 to TRBJ2-7, with D perhaps TRBD2 (5 bases). Germline CDR1 and CDR2: SGHVS and FNYEAQ. There are 16 residues in the CDR3. With 5 bases removed from V and 8 bases from J, the gap between germline ends came to 25 bases. The CDR3 region is CASSPDGSGGYVKQYF. CDR3 coding DNA: TGTGCCAGCAGCCCAGACGGGTCCGGAGGATACGTCAAGCAGTACTTC.

The V and J genes are TRBV28 and TRBJ2-4; a weak D match, TRBD2 (6 bases). Germline V gives CDR1 MDHEN, CDR2 SYDVKM. There are 11 residues in the CDR3. Trimming removed 3 bases at V and 9 bases at J, with 6 bases between. The CDR3 DNA sequence: TGTGCCAGCAGTTTGGGGGGCATTCAGTACTTC. Translation: CASSLGGIQYF.

This chain links TRBV5-5 with TRBJ1-2; 7 nucleotides line up with TRBD1. Trimming cost V 3 bases and J 6 bases; bases outside gene matches: 14. Per the germline V gene, CDR1 is SGHKS and CDR2 is YYEKEE (reference sequence). The CDR3 has 16 residues. The CDR3: CASSSQGTPLWDGYTF. The CDR3 DNA reads as TGTGCCAGCAGCTCACAGGGGACACCGCTTTGGGATGGCTACACCTTC.

V and J are TRBV7-9 and TRBJ1-4; 8 nucleotides agree with TRBD1. The germline CDR1 and CDR2 sequences are SEHNR and FQNEAQ (reference sequence). V was clipped by 5 bases and J by 5 bases; unmatched bases: 7. The CDR3 has 15 residues. Here the CDR3 reads CASSTPTGVNEKLFF. In DNA form, the CDR3 reads TGTGCCAGCAGCACACCGACAGGGGTCAATGAAAAACTGTTTTTT.

The V call is TRBV5-4, the J call TRBJ2-7; possibly TRBD2 for D (11 bases). Germline CDR1 is SGHNT and CDR2 is YYREEE (reference sequence). Trimming stripped 3 bases from V and 3 bases from J, with 31 bases between. The CDR3 runs to 20 residues. For the CDR3, the DNA is TGTGCCAGCAGCTGGGGACAGGGGATCCCCGGGACTAGCGGAGTCTACGAGCAGTACTTC. Protein product: CASSWGQGIPGTSGVYEQYF.

This chain joins TRBV19 and TRBJ2-1; D may be TRBD2 (5 bases). V shed 1 base and J shed 4 bases, with 11 bases lying between them. CDR1 LNHDA and CDR2 SQIVND come from the germline V gene (reference sequence). This CDR3 is built from 15 residues. CDR3 coding DNA: TGTGCCAGTAGTATAGGAGCGGCACCGTACAATGAGCAGTTCTTC. Its protein is CASSIGAAPYNEQFF.

The V and J genes are TRBV6-5 and TRBJ2-5; 10 nucleotides match TRBD2. Germline V lookup: CDR1 MNHEY, CDR2 SVGAGI. This CDR3 comprises 14 residues. V was clipped by 6 bases and J by 5 bases; unmatched bases: 6. CDR3 sequence: CASSRGLATETQYF. CDR3 nucleotide sequence: TGTGCCAGCAGCAGGGGACTAGCGACGGAGACCCAGTACTTC.

The V gene is TRBV27, the J gene TRBJ2-3; no firm D call. The V gene's germline CDR1 is MNHEY and CDR2 SMNVEV (reference sequence). V gave up 6 bases and J gave up 3 bases, with 7 bases separating them. The CDR3 is made up of 12 amino acids. The CDR3 sequence: CASSLGTDTQYF. DNA for the CDR3: TGTGCCAGCAGCCTCGGGACAGATACGCAGTATTTT.

The chain carries TRBV5-1 and TRBJ2-1; D perhaps matches TRBD2 (6 bases). V lost 2 bases, J lost 9 bases, and 6 bases lay in between. Germline assignment: CDR1 SGHRS and CDR2 YFSETQ. This CDR3 comprises 11 residues. This CDR3 reads CASSFGGEQFF. The CDR3 DNA follows: TGCGCCAGCAGCTTCGGGGGTGAGCAGTTCTTC.

This rearrangement joins TRBV6-6 to TRBJ1-6, with TRBD1 identical over 10 bases. The V and J ends lost 6 bases and 9 bases, in that order; junction bases with no gene match: 8. Germline values: CDR1 MNHNY, CDR2 SVGAGI (reference sequence). There are 15 residues in the CDR3. DNA for the CDR3: TGTGCCAGCAGCCCGGGACAGGGGATCGGTTCACCCCTCCACTTT. It translates to CASSPGQGIGSPLHF.

The chain recombines TRBV2 with TRBJ1-1; a possible D gene is TRBD1 (6 bases). V was trimmed by 5 bases and J by 4 bases, leaving 14 bases between them. Germline V CDR1 and CDR2: SNHLY, FYNNEI. The CDR3 has 14 amino acids. CDR3: CASSTQGVSTEAFF. CDR3 in DNA: TGTGCCAGCAGTACACAGGGAGTATCCACTGAAGCTTTCTTT.